A single sample is the source of the 2 T cell receptor beta chains below, sequenced in a study of beta chain features in type 1 diabetes. Expressed TCRB transcripts were sequenced, since all the RNA that had been isolated was reverse transcribed. Profiled with immunoSEQ multiplex PCR; TCRdb holds only in-frame clones, not every one. The sample lists hundreds of thousands of clones; roughly a sixth were seen once. Sequencing used naive CD4+ T cells from blood. The receptors stem from a man aged 18 to 29 in good health.

This clone was observed a few times. The J gene is TRBJ2-5, the V gene TRBV4-2, with TRBD1 matching 9 bases. The CDR3 contains 17 residues. With V trimmed by 5 bases and J by 5 bases, 15 bases remained unmatched. Germline CDR1 reads LGHNA; CDR2 reads YNFKEQ. The CDR3, as DNA: TGTGCCAGCAGCGAAGTGTTACAGGGGGCCCGCGGGGAGACCCAGTACTTC. This gives the protein CASSEVLQGARGETQYF.

This clone occurred a few times. The genes are TRBV19 and TRBJ2-4; D not certain. Deletions cut 3 bases from V and 6 bases from J, with 12 bases between. Per germline, CDR1 LNHDA and CDR2 SQIVND (reference sequence). The CDR3 runs to 14 residues. The CDR3 is CASSMSGAANIQYF. For the CDR3, the DNA is TGTGCCAGTAGTATGTCAGGTGCCGCAAACATTCAGTACTTC.